Each of the 27 T cell receptor beta chains below was sequenced from the same sample in a study of shared clonotypes between healthy human individuals. Using immunoSEQ multiplex PCR, the repertoire was profiled, and TCRdb retains in-frame clones only, with some absent. The profile shows millions of clones, approximately 93% of them singletons. The sequenced material came from naive CD4+ T cells from PBMCs. Subset described: CD45RA+ positively selected. The receptors were sampled from a man between 18 and 35 years old in good health. Some clones in this sample may be carry-over from other donors' samples.

This chain uses TRBV5-4 with TRBJ1-3; unclear D gene. Germline CDR1 and CDR2: SGHNT and YYREEE (reference sequence). This CDR3 contains 13 residues. V shed 0 bases and J shed 3 bases, with 4 bases lying between them. CDR3: CASSLDLGNTIYF. The CDR3 bases are TGTGCCAGCAGCTTGGATCTTGGAAACACCATATATTTT.

This sequence joins TRBV18 and TRBJ2-3; no definite D call. Per germline, CDR1 KGHSH and CDR2 LQKENI. The CDR3 consists of 14 residues. Between the trimmed V and J ends, which lost 0 bases and 3 bases, there was a span of 7 bases. The CDR3 DNA is TGTGCCAGCTCACCACCTGCCCAGACAGATACGCAGTATTTT. It is translated as CASSPPAQTDTQYF.

The chain combines TRBV5-1 with TRBJ2-7; maybe TRBD1 (8 bases). Trimming removed 1 base from V and 3 bases from J, with 23 bases in between. The CDR3 has 18 residues. Per the germline V gene, CDR1 is SGHRS and CDR2 is YFSETQ. As DNA, the CDR3 is TGCGCCAGCAGCTTGAACAGGGGGGGGTCCTCTCGGGTCTACGAGCAGTACTTC. Translation gives CASSLNRGGSSRVYEQYF.

The chain uses TRBV29-1 and TRBJ1-3, with D uncertain. The V and J ends lost 6 bases and 0 bases respectively, with 6 bases between them. The CDR3 totals 12 residues. Germline-derived CDR1 and CDR2 are SQVTM and ANQGSEA. The DNA for the CDR3 is TGCAGCGTCGCGGACTCTGGAAACACCATATATTTT. Encoded protein: CSVADSGNTIYF.

This chain links TRBV4-2 with TRBJ2-3, with D maybe TRBD1 (5 bases). The germline V gene encodes CDR1 LGHNA and CDR2 YNFKEQ. The ends were cut back, 0 bases at V and 5 bases at J, with 12 bases in the middle. CDR3 length: 15 amino acids. CDR3 bases: TGTGCCAGCAGCCAAGATCTCGGGCAGGGAGATACGCAGTATTTT. Protein sequence: CASSQDLGQGDTQYF.

The CDR3 sequence: CASSLHSGNTIYF. CDR3 DNA: TGTGCCAGCAGCCTTCATTCCGGAAACACCATATATTTT. The chain employs TRBV4-2 and TRBJ1-3; D gene unclear. Germline lookup yields CDR1 LGHNA and CDR2 YNFKEQ. V was pared by 4 bases and J by 4 bases, with 8 bases between. The CDR3 consists of 13 residues.

The chain carries TRBV10-3 and TRBJ2-5; tentatively, D is TRBD2 (6 bases). V lost 0 bases and J lost 1, with 12 bases in between. This CDR3 contains 16 residues. Germline assignment: CDR1 ENHRY and CDR2 SYGVKD. The CDR3 loop is CAISESWSSAQETQYF. The CDR3 DNA is TGTGCCATCAGTGAGTCTTGGTCTAGCGCCCAAGAGACCCAGTACTTC.

The CDR3 spells CASSRGREKLFF. The CDR3 bases are TGTGCCAGTAGTAGGGGGCGCGAAAAACTGTTTTTT. This rearrangement joins TRBV19 to TRBJ1-4; the D gene is possibly TRBD1 (6 bases). Between the trimmed V and J ends, which lost 4 bases and 8 bases, there was a span of 8 bases. The germline V gene encodes CDR1 LNHDA and CDR2 SQIVND (reference sequence). The CDR3 spans 12 residues.

This clone came up once. The chain employs TRBV5-4 and TRBJ1-2; TRBD1 aligns across 7 bases. The CDR3 is 13 amino acids. Germline V lookup: CDR1 SGHNT, CDR2 YYREEE (reference sequence). V lost 4 bases and J lost 5; bases outside the gene matches: 5. CDR3 sequence (DNA): TGTGCCAGCAGCGGGGGACAGCGGTATGGCTACACCTTC. This gives the protein CASSGGQRYGYTF.

This chain connects TRBV18 to TRBJ2-5, with D possibly matching TRBD1 (6 bases). Germline lookup yields CDR1 KGHSH and CDR2 LQKENI. CDR3 length: 14 residues. V dropped 3 bases and J dropped 2 bases, with 10 bases sitting between them. As DNA, the CDR3 is TGTGCCAGCTCACCCCCAGGGGTACAAGAGACCCAGTACTTC. As protein: CASSPPGVQETQYF.

Comment on this clone: Other DNA sequences from this sample encode an identical CDR3 as well. V is TRBV28 and J is TRBJ2-7, with D possibly called TRBD1 or TRBD2 (5 bases each). Looked up from germline, CDR1 is MDHEN and CDR2 is SYDVKM. This CDR3 spans 13 amino acids. The V end lost 7 bases, the J end lost 0 bases, and 10 bases lay between the germline ends. CDR3 protein: CASTPGGSYEQYF. CDR3 nucleotide sequence: TGTGCCAGCACTCCTGGGGGCTCCTACGAGCAGTACTTC.

The chain recombines TRBV5-1 with TRBJ1-5; perhaps TRBD1 as D (5 bases). CDR3 size: 13 residues. CDR1 is SGHRS, CDR2 YFSETQ, per germline. Trimming removed 2 bases from V and 4 bases from J, with 7 bases in between. This chain's CDR3 is CASSFEGNQPQHF. DNA for the CDR3: TGCGCCAGCAGCTTCGAGGGGAATCAGCCCCAGCATTTT. The variable domain in full, with the rest retrieved from reference TRBV5-1 and TRBJ1-5, is KAGVTQTPRYLIKTRGQQVTLSCSPISGHRSVSWYQQTPGQGLQFLFEYFSETQRNKGNFPGRFSGRQFSNSRSEMNVSTLELGDSALYLCASSFEGNQPQHFGDGTRLSIL.

The chain recombines TRBV7-3 with TRBJ1-5; D unresolved. The CDR3 totals 15 residues. The germline V gene has CDR1 SGHTA and CDR2 FQGTGA. V was trimmed by 1 base and J by 0 bases, leaving 7 bases between them. The CDR3 spells CASSLNGDSNQPQHF. CDR3 DNA sequence: TGTGCCAGCAGCTTAAACGGGGATAGCAATCAGCCCCAGCATTTT.

The chain recombines TRBV29-1 with TRBJ2-7; no definite D call. The length of the CDR3 is 15 residues. V lost 0 bases to trimming and J lost 0 bases, with 12 bases between them. Germline V gene sequence: CDR1 SQVTM, CDR2 ANQGSEA. The CDR3 reads CSVEETRSTSYEQYF. CDR3 bases: TGCAGCGTTGAAGAAACAAGGAGTACCTCCTACGAGCAGTACTTC.

This sequence joins TRBV18 and TRBJ1-5; 10 bases map to TRBD1. The CDR3 contains 15 residues. J gave up 8 bases and V 3 bases, and 7 bases lay outside the gene matches. The germline V gene has CDR1 KGHSH and CDR2 LQKENI. The CDR3 loop is CASSPSTGGEEPQHF. The CDR3 bases are TGTGCCAGCTCACCGTCGACAGGGGGCGAGGAGCCCCAGCATTTT. Full variable domain (outside the CDR3, taken from reference TRBV18 and TRBJ1-5): NAGVMQNPRHLVRRRGQEARLRCSPMKGHSHVYWYRQLPEEGLKFMVYLQKENIIDESGMPKERFSAEFPKEGPSILRIQQVVRGDSAAYFCASSPSTGGEEPQHFGDGTRLSIL.

This chain joins TRBV29-1 and TRBJ2-5; 7 nucleotides line up with TRBD1. There are 14 residues in the CDR3. V was clipped by 7 bases and J by 1 base; unmatched bases: 9. In germline, CDR1 is SQVTM, CDR2 ANQGSEA. Here the CDR3 DNA reads TGCAGCGCCTCCGACAGGGTAGGCCAAGAGACCCAGTACTTC. Translation gives CSASDRVGQETQYF.

The chain is built from TRBV29-1 and TRBJ1-1; D ambiguous. Germline V gives CDR1 SQVTM, CDR2 ANQGSEA. V lost 3 bases and J 5 bases, leaving 10 bases between the germline ends. The CDR3 extends over 12 amino acids. This CDR3 is CSVEAQWTEAFF. The CDR3 DNA reads TGCAGCGTTGAGGCCCAGTGGACTGAAGCTTTCTTT. Looking up the rest from reference TRBV29-1 and TRBJ1-1 gives the full variable domain: SAVISQKPSRDICQRGTSLTIQCQVDSQVTMMFWYRQQPGQSLTLIATANQGSEATYESGFVIDKFPISRPNLTFSTLTVSNMSPEDSSIYLCSVEAQWTEAFFGQGTRLTVV.

The chain combines TRBV11-3 with TRBJ2-2; TRBD1 matches 7 bases. Germline trimming cut 3 bases from V and 7 bases from J; bases unmatched to any gene: 11. CDR1 is SGHNT and CDR2 is YENEEA in the germline V gene. The CDR3 is 16 residues long. The CDR3, as DNA: TGTGCCAGCAGCTTTACCTGGGACAGCATCCTCGGGGAGCTGTTTTTT. Amino acids: CASSFTWDSILGELFF.

As regards this clone: Germline is not matched at one junction end, which may reflect a read error. The chain couples TRBV2 to TRBJ1-2; unclear D gene. In germline, CDR1 is SNHLY, CDR2 FYNNEI. The CDR3 has 13 amino acids. DNA for the CDR3: TGTACCAGCAGTGAAGGCGATAGCTATGGCTACACCTTC. This sequence encodes CTSSEGDSYGYTF.

The chain is built from TRBV4-1 and TRBJ2-5, with D maybe TRBD2 (5 bases). The germline gives CDR1 MGHRA, CDR2 YSYEKL. The CDR3 is made up of 16 amino acids. V dropped 4 bases and J dropped 3 bases, with 18 bases sitting between them. CDR3 sequence reads: CASSRQGWRVEETQYF. In DNA form, the CDR3 reads TGCGCCAGCAGCCGCCAAGGTTGGCGGGTTGAAGAGACCCAGTACTTC.

The rearrangement links TRBV2 to TRBJ1-1, with D perhaps matching TRBD1 (6 bases). The germline gives CDR1 SNHLY, CDR2 FYNNEI. The CDR3 is 12 amino acids. Trimming left V 8 bases short and J 4 bases short, with 11 bases between. The CDR3 spells CASVSRGTEAFF. The DNA of the CDR3 is TGTGCCAGCGTTAGCAGGGGCACTGAAGCTTTCTTT.

V and J are TRBV28 and TRBJ2-2; a weak D match, TRBD2 (6 bases). Per germline, CDR1 MDHEN and CDR2 SYDVKM. The CDR3 consists of 16 residues. V gave up 2 bases and J gave up 4 bases, with 14 bases separating them. The CDR3 here is CASSLVGGTGTGELFF. The CDR3 DNA follows: TGTGCCAGCAGTTTAGTGGGGGGTACGGGCACCGGGGAGCTGTTTTTT. Together with reference TRBV28 and TRBJ2-2, the CDR3 gives the full variable domain: DVKVTQSSRYLVKRTGEKVFLECVQDMDHENMFWYRQDPGLGLRLIYFSYDVKMKEKGDIPEGYSVSREKKERFSLILESASTNQTSMYLCASSLVGGTGTGELFFGEGSRLTVL.

CDR3 in DNA: TGTGCCAGCAGCGTAGAAGAGGCTAGCGCCTACTCCTACAATGAGCAGTTCTTC. This encodes CASSVEEASAYSYNEQFF. The rearrangement uses TRBV9 and TRBJ2-1; the D gene is possibly TRBD2 (6 bases). The CDR3 runs 18 residues. V dropped 0 bases and J dropped 0 bases, with 16 bases sitting between them. From germline, CDR1 is SGDLS and CDR2 YYNGEE.

The chain links TRBV5-1 to TRBJ2-3, with TRBD2 matching over 12 bases. V trimming: 4 bases; J trimming: 7 bases; junction bases outside the gene matches: 10. The germline CDR1 and CDR2 sequences are SGHRS and YFSETQ. The CDR3 is 16 residues long. The CDR3 bases are TGCGCCAGCAGCGGGACTAGCGGGTCCGCCATAAATACGCAGTATTTT. This gives the protein CASSGTSGSAINTQYF.

The chain joins TRBV5-1 to TRBJ2-1; 10 bases are a match to TRBD2. The V gene's germline CDR1 is SGHRS and CDR2 YFSETQ. The CDR3 runs to 15 residues. V lost 5 bases to trimming and J lost 3 bases; unmatched junction nucleotides: 5. The CDR3 here is CASSRTSGFYNEQFF. The CDR3, as DNA: TGCGCCAGCAGTCGGACTAGCGGATTCTACAATGAGCAGTTCTTC.

V gene TRBV9 combines with J gene TRBJ1-1, with unresolved D. Looked up from germline, CDR1 is SGDLS and CDR2 is YYNGEE. V was cut by 0 bases and J by 0 bases, with 9 bases left in between. This CDR3 has 15 residues. CDR3 coding DNA: TGTGCCAGCAGCGTAGTTGCAGGAATGAACACTGAAGCTTTCTTT. Amino acids: CASSVVAGMNTEAFF.

As concerns this clone: This sample also contains other DNA sequences that code for the same CDR3. The J gene is TRBJ1-1, the V gene TRBV6-5, with D unclear. V was cut by 2 bases and J by 5 bases, with 3 bases left in between. The CDR3 loop spans 11 amino acids. Germline V gene lookup returns CDR1 MNHEY and CDR2 SVGAGI. CDR3 DNA sequence: TGTGCCAGCAGTTACGGGACTGAAGCTTTCTTT. Protein product: CASSYGTEAFF.